These 2 T cell receptor beta chains share one sample of origin, sequenced in a study of T cells in Graves' hyperthyroidism and ophthalmopathy. From RNA transcripts, TCR beta CDR3 regions were amplified. During a first-round RT-PCR of the TCR CDR3, the HTBI primer set was used. TCRdb analysed the multiplex PCR reads with MiXCR anew, one entry per CDR3 protein. The sample consists of about 680,000 distinct CDR3 sequences, 30% to 40% of them appearing once. The specimen sequenced was blood. The receptor source for this set is a woman aged 40 to 50 with Graves' hyperthyroidism.

The CDR3 region is CASRRGGVGANVLTF. CDR3 nucleotides: TGTGCCAGCAGACGCGGGGGGGTCGGGGCCAACGTCCTGACTTTC. The chain links TRBV9 to TRBJ2-6, with 9 bases that match TRBD2. CDR1 and CDR2 from the germline V gene are SGDLS and YYNGEE. The CDR3 has 15 amino acids. Trimming at V came to 5 bases and at J to 4 bases, leaving 4 bases not matched to a gene.

There are many counts of this clonotype. The chain has TRBV7-2 and TRBJ1-5; D is possibly TRBD1 (5 bases). Trimming shortened V by 5 bases and J by 3 bases, and 23 bases separated the two germline ends. CDR3 length: 18 residues. The germline CDR1 and CDR2 sequences are SGHTA and FQGNSA. As DNA, the CDR3 is TGTGCCAGCAGCCTCCCCAGGGTGTTAGAAGGGGACAATCAGCCCCAGCATTTT. Translating gives CASSLPRVLEGDNQPQHF.